This T cell receptor beta chain was observed in a study of cytomegalovirus exposure and HLA in healthy donors. In the case of this clone: The antigen is undetermined.

Primers for the PCR totalled 60 Vbeta and 13 Jbeta. Sequencing used immunoSEQ multiplex PCR; TCRdb keeps in-frame clones, though not all of them. This table has 120,000 to 150,000 clones, 79% appearing once. Regarding donors, all were healthy bone marrow donors. Per the germline V gene, CDR1 is WNHNN and CDR2 is SYGVQD (reference sequence). The CDR3 spans 17 residues. With 6 bases removed from V and 2 bases from J, the gap between germline ends came to 23 bases. General study findings and limits: Cytomegalovirus association was listed for about 160 TCR beta chains. In an earlier analysis, most TCR beta V segments were productive about 87% or about 30% of the time. Highly shared sequence variants in one cluster were likely a sequencing artifact.

Sequencing used PBMCs. The rearrangement links TRBV10-1 to TRBJ2-7; possible D gene TRBD2, 6 bases. The TCR comes from a middle-aged woman in good health and CMV-seropositive. CDR3 sequence: CASRVSPGGEPTYEQYF. DNA of the CDR3: TGCGCCAGCAGGGTAAGCCCCGGGGGTGAACCAACCTACGAGCAGTACTTC.